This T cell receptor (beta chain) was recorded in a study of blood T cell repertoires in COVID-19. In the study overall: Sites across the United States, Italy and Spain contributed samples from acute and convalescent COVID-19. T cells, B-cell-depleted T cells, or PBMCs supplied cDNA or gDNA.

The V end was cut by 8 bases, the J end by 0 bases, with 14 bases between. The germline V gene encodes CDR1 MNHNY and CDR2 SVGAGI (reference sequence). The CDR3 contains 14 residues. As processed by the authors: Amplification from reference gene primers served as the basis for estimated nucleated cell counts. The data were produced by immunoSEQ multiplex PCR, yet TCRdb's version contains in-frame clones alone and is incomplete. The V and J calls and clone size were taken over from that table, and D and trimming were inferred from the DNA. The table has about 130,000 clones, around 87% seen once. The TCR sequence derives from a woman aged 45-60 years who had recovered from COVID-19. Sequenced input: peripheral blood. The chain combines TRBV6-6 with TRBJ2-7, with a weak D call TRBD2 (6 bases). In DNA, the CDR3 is TGTGCCAGCCGAAATAGCGGATTCTCCTACGAGCAGTACTTC. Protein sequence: CASRNSGFSYEQYF.